The rows below give T cell receptor beta chains drawn from one sample of a study of cytomegalovirus exposure and HLA in healthy donors. Libraries were prepared by immunoSEQ multiplex PCR; TCRdb keeps only in-frame clonotypes and omits some of them. The table lists roughly 80,000 clones. What was sequenced was PBMCs. These receptors all come from a girl aged 5 to 17 in good health and CMV-seropositive. Both conserved end residues are part of each CDR3. A D gene is named only where the DNA matches it firmly.

d_gene	v_gene	j_gene	CDR3nt	CDR3aa
NA	TRBV4-1	TRBJ2-4	TGCGCCAGCAGCCAAGATGTGGGGGGCATTCAGTACTTC	CASSQDVGGIQYF
TRBD2	TRBV25-1	TRBJ2-1	TGTGCCAGCAGTGAGCGGGGGGCCGAGAATGAGCAGTTCTTC	CASSERGAENEQFF
TRBD1	TRBV6-5	TRBJ2-3	TGTGCCAGCAGGGAGACAGGGGAACCCACAGATACGCAGTATTTT	CASRETGEPTDTQYF
TRBD1	TRBV19	TRBJ2-5	TGTGCCAGTAGTATAGTAGGGGGCGGAGAGACCCAGTACTTC	CASSIVGGGETQYF
TRBD1	TRBV4-1	TRBJ1-2	TGCGCCAGCAGCCCTCATCCCGAGACAGGGCCCTATGGCTACACCTTC	CASSPHPETGPYGYTF
NA	TRBV18	TRBJ1-2	TGTGCCAGCTCACCACCCCAGACCAGGGATGGCTACACCTTC	CASSPPQTRDGYTF
NA	TRBV19	TRBJ2-5	TGTGCCAGTAGCCAACAGGAAAGGGAGACCCAGTACTTC	CASSQQERETQYF
NA	TRBV5-4	TRBJ2-2	TGTGCCAGCAGCTTGGCCACGGGGGCGAACACCGGGGAGCTGTTTTTT	CASSLATGANTGELFF
TRBD1	TRBV5-4	TRBJ1-1	TGTGCCAGCAGCCCGAGACAGGGGACGTCGAGAACTGAAGCTTTCTTT	CASSPRQGTSRTEAFF
TRBD2	TRBV11-2	TRBJ2-7	TGTGCCAGCAGCTTAGCTGGGGGGGAAGTCGAGCAGTACTTC	CASSLAGGEVEQYF
NA	TRBV19	TRBJ2-3	TGTGCCAGTAGTGTAACAGCGGCTACAGATACGCAGTATTTT	CASSVTAATDTQYF
NA	TRBV6-1	TRBJ1-1	TGTGCCATCTCCTCCACGGGACTTCTGAACACTGAAGCTTTCTTT	CAISSTGLLNTEAFF
NA	TRBV12-5	TRBJ1-1	TGTGCTAGTGGTTTGGTAATCGGGGGGCCCACTGAAGCTTTCTTT	CASGLVIGGPTEAFF
TRBD2	TRBV29-1	TRBJ2-1	TGCAGCGTGGAACTAGCGGGGGACCGCCGGAATGAGCAGTTCTTC	CSVELAGDRRNEQFF
TRBD2	TRBV19	TRBJ2-6	TGTGCCAGTAGTTCGGGACTACTAACTGGGGCCAACGTCCTGACTTTC	CASSSGLLTGANVLTF
TRBD2	TRBV13	TRBJ2-3	TGTGCCAGCAGCCCTTCCCTAGCGGGGGCTTTCACAGATACGCAGTATTTT	CASSPSLAGAFTDTQYF
TRBD1	TRBV5-5	TRBJ1-6	TGTGCCAGCAGCTACAACAGGGGTGACTCACCCCTCCACTTT	CASSYNRGDSPLHF
NA	TRBV18	TRBJ2-6	TGTGCCAGCTCACTCGGGGGGCCCAATTCTGGGGCCAACGTCCTGACTTTC	CASSLGGPNSGANVLTF
TRBD1	TRBV7-2	TRBJ2-5	TGTGCCAGCAGCTTAGGCAGGGGGCAAGAGACCCAGTACTTC	CASSLGRGQETQYF
NA	TRBV13	TRBJ2-7	TGTGCCAGCAGCTGGCTAGACGAGCAGTACTTC	CASSWLDEQYF
TRBD1	TRBV5-1	TRBJ1-2	TGCGCCAGCAGCTACGGGACAGGGCAGAATGGCTACTATGGCTACACCTTC	CASSYGTGQNGYYGYTF
TRBD2	TRBV27	TRBJ2-1	TGTGCCAGCAGTTTATCGGGAGGGGAGCAGTTCTTC	CASSLSGGEQFF
TRBD1	TRBV4-3	TRBJ2-2	TGCGCCAGCAGCCAAGAACAGGGGCCTGGGTTTACCGGGGAGCTGTTTTTT	CASSQEQGPGFTGELFF
TRBD2	TRBV19	TRBJ2-1	TGTGCCAGTAGTCTGGGACTAGTTGGCGATGAGCAGTTCTTC	CASSLGLVGDEQFF
TRBD2	TRBV30	TRBJ2-2	TGTGCCTGGACCGCGGGGGGCGGAACCGGGGAGCTGTTTTTT	CAWTAGGGTGELFF
NA	TRBV4-3	TRBJ2-5	TGCGCCAGCAGCCCATTGACGGGGGGCCCCGTCCAGTACTTC	CASSPLTGGPVQYF
TRBD2	TRBV28	TRBJ2-5	TGTGCCAGCAGTTTATCCCAGCGGGGGGGCCGGGAGACCCAGTACTTC	CASSLSQRGGRETQYF
TRBD2	TRBV7-2	TRBJ2-5	TGTGCCAGCAGCTTAGGATCGGGGGGAGGCCAAGAGACCCAGTACTTC	CASSLGSGGGQETQYF
TRBD2	TRBV19	TRBJ2-7	TGTGCCAGTAGTATAACCCTAGCGGGGTCCTACGAGCAGTACTTC	CASSITLAGSYEQYF
NA	TRBV7-9	TRBJ2-4	TGTGCCAGCAGCTTAGACGGGGGTACATCAGGAAACATTCAGTACTTC	CASSLDGGTSGNIQYF
TRBD1	TRBV30	TRBJ1-3	TGTGCCTGGAGTCGATCGACAGGGTCGGCTGGAAACACCATATATTTT	CAWSRSTGSAGNTIYF
NA	TRBV2	TRBJ2-5	TGTGCCAGCAGCCCACGCGCGGAGACCCAGTACTTC	CASSPRAETQYF
NA	TRBV6-5	TRBJ2-3	TGTGCCAGCAGTTACGCAGCCTCAGGGGCAGATACGCAGTATTTT	CASSYAASGADTQYF
NA	TRBV12-2	TRBJ1-1	TGTGCAAGCATTAGGAGGGGAGCTGAAGCTTTCTTT	CASIRRGAEAFF
NA	TRBV5-6	TRBJ1-2	TGTGCCAGCAGCTCTCACAGGGCAGCACACGGCTACACCTTC	CASSSHRAAHGYTF
NA	TRBV5-6	TRBJ2-7	TGTGCCAGCAGCTTACTAGGCGGGCAGGGGATAGACGAGCAGTACTTC	CASSLLGGQGIDEQYF
TRBD1	TRBV2	TRBJ1-2	TGTGCCAGCAGGTCCGGGACAGGGGATTTTGGCTACACCTTC	CASRSGTGDFGYTF
TRBD2	TRBV5-6	TRBJ2-5	TGTGCCAGCAGCTCCTCAACTAGCGGGGGGTTACAAGAGACCCAGTACTTC	CASSSSTSGGLQETQYF
NA	TRBV7-6	TRBJ1-1	TGTGCCAGCAGCTTGGGAGTCGACACTGAAGCTTTCTTT	CASSLGVDTEAFF
TRBD2	TRBV27	TRBJ2-5	TGTGCCAGCAGTTCAGCGGGGGGCCGGGAGACCCAGTACTTC	CASSSAGGRETQYF
NA	TRBV6-4	TRBJ1-5	TGTGCCAGCTTTGGTGGAGATCAGCCCCAGCATTTT	CASFGGDQPQHF
NA	TRBV5-1	TRBJ1-2	TGCGCCAGCAGCTTGCGGGGAACAGGGAGGGATGGCTACACCTTC	CASSLRGTGRDGYTF
TRBD1	TRBV5-1	TRBJ1-1	TGCGCCAGCAGCTTGGGAGGGGGACAGGGGGCCAAGAGGACTGAAGCTTTCTTT	CASSLGGGQGAKRTEAFF
NA	TRBV29-1	TRBJ2-3	TGCAGCGTTGAGGGGGGAGATACGCAGTATTTT	CSVEGGDTQYF